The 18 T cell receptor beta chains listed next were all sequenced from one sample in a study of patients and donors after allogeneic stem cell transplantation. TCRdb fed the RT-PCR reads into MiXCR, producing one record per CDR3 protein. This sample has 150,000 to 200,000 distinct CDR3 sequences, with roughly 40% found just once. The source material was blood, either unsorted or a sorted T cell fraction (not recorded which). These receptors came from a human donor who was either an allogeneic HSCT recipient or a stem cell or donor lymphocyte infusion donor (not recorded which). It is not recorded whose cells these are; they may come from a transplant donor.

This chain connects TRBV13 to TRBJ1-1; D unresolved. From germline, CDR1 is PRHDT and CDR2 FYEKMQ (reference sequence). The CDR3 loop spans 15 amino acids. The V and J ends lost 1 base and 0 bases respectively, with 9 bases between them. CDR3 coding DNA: TGTGCCAGCAGCTTAGAGTTGGGAATGAACACTGAAGCTTTCTTT. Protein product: CASSLELGMNTEAFF.

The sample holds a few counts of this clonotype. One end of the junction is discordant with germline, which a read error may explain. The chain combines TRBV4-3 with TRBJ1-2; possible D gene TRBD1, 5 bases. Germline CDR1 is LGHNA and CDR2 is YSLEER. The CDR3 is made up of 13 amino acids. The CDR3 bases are TGCGCCAGCAGCCAAGTAAACGGGGGAAGAGCGGCCTTC. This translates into CASSQVNGGRAAF.

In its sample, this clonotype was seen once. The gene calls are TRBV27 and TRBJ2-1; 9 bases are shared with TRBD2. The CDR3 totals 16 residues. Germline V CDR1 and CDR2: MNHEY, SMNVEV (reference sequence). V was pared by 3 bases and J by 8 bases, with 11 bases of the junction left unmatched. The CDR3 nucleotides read TGTGCCAGCAGTTTCTTAAGCGGGAGGCCAAGGGATGAGCAGTTCTTC. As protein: CASSFLSGRPRDEQFF.

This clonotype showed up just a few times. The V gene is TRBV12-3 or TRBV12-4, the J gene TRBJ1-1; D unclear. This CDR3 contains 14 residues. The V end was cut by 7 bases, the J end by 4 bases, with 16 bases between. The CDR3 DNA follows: TGTGCCAGCACCCCGGGTTGGGTCGGCACTGAAGCTTTCTTT. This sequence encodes CASTPGWVGTEAFF.

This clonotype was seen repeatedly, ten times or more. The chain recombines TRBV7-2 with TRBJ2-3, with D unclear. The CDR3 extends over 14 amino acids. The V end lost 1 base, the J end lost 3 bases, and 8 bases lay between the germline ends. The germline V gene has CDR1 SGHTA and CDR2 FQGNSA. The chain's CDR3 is CASSLDLRTDTQYF. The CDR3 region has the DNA TGTGCCAGCAGCTTAGACCTACGTACAGATACGCAGTATTTT.

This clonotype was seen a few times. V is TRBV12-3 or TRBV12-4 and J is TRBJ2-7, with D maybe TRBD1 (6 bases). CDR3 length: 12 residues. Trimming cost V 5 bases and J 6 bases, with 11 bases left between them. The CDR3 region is CASSVGGPEQYF. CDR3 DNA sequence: TGTGCCAGCAGTGTAGGGGGTCCCGAGCAGTACTTC.

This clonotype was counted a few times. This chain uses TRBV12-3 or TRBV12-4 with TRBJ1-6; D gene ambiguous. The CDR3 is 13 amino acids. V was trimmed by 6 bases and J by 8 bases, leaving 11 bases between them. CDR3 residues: CASRDSVYSPLHF. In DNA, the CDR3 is TGTGCCAGCAGGGACTCAGTGTATTCACCCCTCCACTTT.

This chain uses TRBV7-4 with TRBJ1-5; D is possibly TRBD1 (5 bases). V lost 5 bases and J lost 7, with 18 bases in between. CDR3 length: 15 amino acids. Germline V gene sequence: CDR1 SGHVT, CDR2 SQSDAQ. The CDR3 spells CASSPRDCGRQPQHF. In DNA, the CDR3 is TGTGCCAGCAGCCCCCGGGACTGTGGGAGGCAGCCCCAGCATTTT.

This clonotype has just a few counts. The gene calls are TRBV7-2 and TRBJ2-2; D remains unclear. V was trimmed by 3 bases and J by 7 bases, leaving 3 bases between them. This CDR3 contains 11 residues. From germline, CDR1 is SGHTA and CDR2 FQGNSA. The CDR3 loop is CASSFGGELFF. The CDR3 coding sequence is TGTGCCAGCAGCTTCGGCGGGGAGCTGTTTTTT.

The CDR3 region is CASSEFPDPAEAFF. The CDR3 DNA reads TGTGCCAGCAGTGAATTCCCGGACCCAGCTGAAGCTTTCTTT. The V call is TRBV2, the J call TRBJ1-1; the D is unclear. Germline V gene data show CDR1 as SNHLY and CDR2 as FYNNEI. The CDR3 extends over 14 amino acids. Trimming removed 2 bases at V and 6 bases at J, with 13 bases between.

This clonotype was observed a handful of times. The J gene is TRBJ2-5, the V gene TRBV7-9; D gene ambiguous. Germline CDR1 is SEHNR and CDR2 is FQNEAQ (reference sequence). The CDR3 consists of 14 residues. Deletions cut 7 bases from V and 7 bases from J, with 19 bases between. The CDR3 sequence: CASNPPGDPRTQYF. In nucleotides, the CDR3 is TGTGCCAGCAATCCCCCGGGCGATCCTAGGACCCAGTACTTC.

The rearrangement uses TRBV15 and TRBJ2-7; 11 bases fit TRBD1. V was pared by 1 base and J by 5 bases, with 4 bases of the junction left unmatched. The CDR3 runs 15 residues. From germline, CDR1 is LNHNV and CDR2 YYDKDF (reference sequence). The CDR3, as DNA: TGTGCCACCAGCAGAGCGGGACAGGGGGGCCACGAGCAGTACTTC. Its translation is CATSRAGQGGHEQYF.

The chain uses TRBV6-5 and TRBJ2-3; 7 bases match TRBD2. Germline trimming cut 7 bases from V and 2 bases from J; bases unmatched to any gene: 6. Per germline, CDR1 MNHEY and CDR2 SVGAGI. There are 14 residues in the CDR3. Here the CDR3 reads CASTLRLATDTQYF. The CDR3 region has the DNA TGTGCCAGCACCTTACGACTAGCCACAGATACGCAGTATTTT.

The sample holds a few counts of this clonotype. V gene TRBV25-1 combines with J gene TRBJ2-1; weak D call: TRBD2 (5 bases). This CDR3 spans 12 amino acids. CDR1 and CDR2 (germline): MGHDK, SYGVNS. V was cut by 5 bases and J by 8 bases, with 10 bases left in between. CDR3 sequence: CASSSGGDEQFF. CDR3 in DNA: TGTGCCAGCAGTAGCGGAGGCGATGAGCAGTTCTTC.

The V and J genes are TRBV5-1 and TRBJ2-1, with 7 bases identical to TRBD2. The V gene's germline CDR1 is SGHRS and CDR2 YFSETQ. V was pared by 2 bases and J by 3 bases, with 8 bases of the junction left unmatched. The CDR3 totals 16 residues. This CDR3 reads CASSFITSARYNEQFF. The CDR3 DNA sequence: TGCGCCAGCAGCTTTATTACTAGCGCCCGCTACAATGAGCAGTTCTTC.

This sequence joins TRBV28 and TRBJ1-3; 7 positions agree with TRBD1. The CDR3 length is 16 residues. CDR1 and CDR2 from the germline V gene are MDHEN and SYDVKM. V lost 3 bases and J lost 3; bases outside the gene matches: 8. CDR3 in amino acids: CASSLAGTAFGNTIYF. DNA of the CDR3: TGTGCCAGCAGTTTGGCCGGGACAGCTTTTGGAAACACCATATATTTT.

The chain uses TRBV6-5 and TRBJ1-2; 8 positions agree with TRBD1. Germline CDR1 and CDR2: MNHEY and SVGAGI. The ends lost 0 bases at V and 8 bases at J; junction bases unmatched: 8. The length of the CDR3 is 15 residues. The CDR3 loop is CASSYSSPGGGGYTF. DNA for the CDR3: TGTGCCAGCAGTTACTCATCCCCAGGGGGCGGAGGCTACACCTTC.

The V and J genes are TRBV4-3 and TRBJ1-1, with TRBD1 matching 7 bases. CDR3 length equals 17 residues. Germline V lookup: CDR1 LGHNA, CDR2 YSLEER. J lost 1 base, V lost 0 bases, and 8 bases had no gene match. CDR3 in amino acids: CASSQDAARGRNTEAFF. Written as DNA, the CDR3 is TGCGCCAGCAGCCAAGATGCTGCCAGGGGGAGGAACACTGAAGCTTTCTTT.